This T cell receptor beta chain comes out of a study of blood T cell repertoires in COVID-19. Germline values: CDR1 KGHDR, CDR2 SFDVKD. The V gene lost 3 bases and the J gene lost 8 bases, with 18 bases spanning the gap. The CDR3 is 15 residues long. Methods used by the authors: Reference gene primer amplification in the assay estimated nucleated cell counts. Repertoires were generated with immunoSEQ multiplex PCR, while TCRdb's copy carries only in-frame clones and drops some. V, J and clone size are taken as reported in that table, and D and trimming were inferred from the DNA itself. The sample has 45,000 or so clones; about 85% are singletons.

Source material: peripheral blood. This sequence was found in a woman older than 75 with active COVID-19. The V call is TRBV24-1, the J call TRBJ1-2; tentatively, D is TRBD1 (6 bases). The CDR3 spells CATSDPPRGAEGYTF. The CDR3, as DNA: TGTGCCACCAGTGATCCCCCTCGGGGGGCGGAGGGCTACACCTTC.